Shown below are 5 T cell receptor beta chains from a single sample sequenced in a study of OX40 agonist ivuxolimab in advanced cancers. TCRdb's table, derived via immunoSEQ multiplex PCR, lists solely in-frame clones and lacks some. Here the sample spans tens of thousands of clones, approximately 91% being singletons. Specimen: CD4+ or CD8+ T cells sorted from blood, collected in a trial of the OX40 agonist ivuxolimab. These receptor sequences come from an adult with an advanced solid tumor such as melanoma, head and neck, liver or kidney cancer.

The V and J genes are TRBV7-3 and TRBJ2-1; 8 bases match TRBD2. This CDR3 spans 14 amino acids. V was clipped by 0 bases and J by 8 bases; unmatched bases: 3. Per germline, CDR1 SGHTA and CDR2 FQGTGA. CDR3 protein: CASSLTSGSYEQFF. CDR3 nucleotide sequence: TGTGCCAGCAGCTTAACCAGCGGGAGTTATGAGCAGTTCTTC. Using reference TRBV7-3 and TRBJ2-1 for the parts outside the CDR3, the full variable domain is GAGVSQTPSNKVTEKGKYVELRCDPISGHTALYWYRQSLGQGPEFLIYFQGTGAADDSGLPNDRFFAVRPEGSVSTLKIQRTERGDSAVYLCASSLTSGSYEQFFGPGTRLTVL.

The V and J genes are TRBV6-5 and TRBJ2-1, with 7 bases aligning to TRBD1. Trimming at V came to 2 bases and at J to 16 bases, leaving 14 bases not matched to a gene. This CDR3 spans 14 amino acids. Germline loops: CDR1 MNHEY, CDR2 SVGAGI. This CDR3 reads CASSYDREGGLYFF. The CDR3 DNA reads TGTGCCAGCAGTTACGACAGGGAAGGTGGACTGTACTTCTTC.

The chain employs TRBV9 and TRBJ2-3; tentative D call: TRBD1 (6 bases). This CDR3 is built from 15 residues. The germline V gene has CDR1 SGDLS and CDR2 YYNGEE. Trimming pared 2 bases from V and 0 bases from J, leaving 10 bases between. In DNA, the CDR3 is TGTGCCAGCAGCGTCCGGGACACCAGCACAGATACGCAGTATTTT. Translated, it gives CASSVRDTSTDTQYF.

The chain recombines TRBV28 with TRBJ1-4, with 7 bases matching TRBD1. Per the germline V gene, CDR1 is MDHEN and CDR2 is SYDVKM. There are 15 residues in the CDR3. V shed 3 bases, J shed 8 bases, and the junction held 9 bases outside the gene matches. The chain's CDR3 is CASSFLGTEGEKLFF. CDR3 bases: TGTGCCAGCAGTTTCCTCGGGACAGAAGGAGAAAAACTGTTTTTT.

V usage is TRBV6-1 and J usage is TRBJ1-3; D uncertain. Trimming removed 4 bases at V and 3 bases at J, with 7 bases between. The CDR3 consists of 13 residues. Germline CDR1 and CDR2: MNHNS and SASEGT. The DNA of the CDR3 is TGTGCCAGCAGTGCCTCTTTTGGAAACACCATATATTTT. Translating gives CASSASFGNTIYF.